This entry describes one T cell receptor beta chain. Its antigen specificity is not known. No qualities accompany the bases; no much larger clone lies one base away. Measured from the cysteine to the phenylalanine, the CDR3 is 20 residues long. Just the 60-base CDR3 DNA is kept, in frame starting at base 1. The V end gives up 3 bases and the J end 2 bases, leaving 17 bases in the junction not matched to a gene. CDR1 and CDR2, looked up from the germline V gene (reference sequence), are LGHDT and YNNKEL. All donors were healthy Caucasians. The twin cohort consisted of three pairs of female monozygotic twins, all aged about 18 to 29 years. RNA for TCR libraries was isolated from peripheral blood mononuclear cells. Library preparation employed 5' RACE. Sequencing instrument: Illumina HiSeq 2000. A universal primer binding site was added through template switching, and the final cDNA carried a unique molecular identifier so that TCR cDNA molecules could be counted accurately. First-strand cDNA for TCR alpha and beta chains was synthesized from specific primers in the conserved constant-segment region. To control for contamination, every cDNA library carried two barcodes: a SMART-Mk sample barcode plus Illumina barcodes. Two successive PCR steps introduced TruSeq adapter sequences along with Illumina sample barcodes. The TCR alpha and beta cDNA libraries were sequenced on the Illumina HiSeq platform using custom primers. On the authors' methods: MiGEC was used to process raw reads and extract unique molecular identifiers, and MiXCR was used to find CDR3 positions. For each individual, recombination models were inferred using an EM algorithm with the repgenHMM and IGoR tools. Shared clonotype analysis was performed with the tcR package in R, normalizing sharing by the product of cloneset sizes. Out-of-frame nonproductive sequences were analyzed to study raw recombination free of thymic and clonal selection effects. TCRdb took the public reads, trimmed them with fastp at Q25, ran MiXCR for clone calling and kept in-frame beta chains. All rows with the same CDR3 protein become a single entry with the most common DNA and genes. The V and J calls were not made by the authors but by TCRdb's processing. The sample records some 630,000 distinct CDR3 sequences, just over 7% of which are singletons. Together, the top ten hold 1.5% to 2% of the sample.

The sample comes from a study of identical twins listed by TCRdb under 2016. Regarding the complete study: To test whether fetal clonotypes persist, this study deep-sequenced TCR alpha and beta repertoires from monozygotic twins, from unrelated adults of various ages, and from cord blood. Replicate twin experiments were performed at different times using different library preparation protocols to rule out contamination.

The paper as a whole reports these results and caveats: Invariant T cells such as MAIT and iNKT could partly confound zero-insertion analyses, although diverse VJ usage argued against such confounding for most clonotypes. Recombination models systematically underestimated out-of-frame TCR alpha sharing in monozygotic twins but agreed with sharing between unrelated individuals. Compared with coincidental sharing between unrelated individuals, out-of-frame TCR alpha sequences shared between twins had an excess of sequences with low generation probability. Excess twin sharing in beta out-of-frame sequences was weaker because fewer shared sequences lowered the signal-to-noise ratio. Abundant cord blood beta clonotypes had fewer insertions, young adult naive repertoires showed a similar but weaker trend, and memory repertoires showed no such trend. Because the same donors could not be followed over many years, conclusions were based on cross-sectional statistical analysis.

This sample was shared with a second study, whose subject was yellow fever vaccine responses in identical twins. Taken from the second paper: According to the authors, the vaccine-induced T cell response in identical twins seemed to be partly convergent and partly specific to each individual. In identical twins, the study followed T cell clones that responded to the vaccine with precision.

This chain joins TRBV3-1 to TRBJ1-4, with TRBD1 matching 8 junction bases. This TCR was sampled from a woman between 18 and 29 years old in good health. Sequences were obtained from PBMCs. This receptor carries the CDR3 CASSHRDRRWQQATNEKLFF. The DNA reads as follows: TGTGCCAGCAGCCACCGGGACAGGCGATGGCAACAGGCGACTAATGAAAAACTGTTTTTT.